What follows is one TCR beta chain and its context. Antigen: not known. Total RNA, at least 6 micrograms per sample, came from PBMCs. A second PCR, run for roughly 7 to 11 cycles, used a sample-barcoded 5' primer plus a J-beta primer mix. A template-switch adaptor that had 12 random nucleotides put a tag on each cDNA molecule. TCRdb ran MiXCR on the 5' RACE reads and lists one entry per CDR3 protein. The table shows about 970,000 distinct CDR3 sequences, with about 51% occurring only once. The data originate from a study of blood T cells in healthy people across ages. Study-wide results and caveats: Correlation between TCR beta diversity and naive T cell percentage was strong.

The sequenced sample consisted of blood. This receptor was identified in a woman aged 55-75 years in good health.

The CDR3 is CASTQSRRFSSYEQYF. The CDR3 DNA sequence: TGTGCCAGCACCCAAAGTCGGCGGTTCAGCTCCTACGAGCAGTACTTC. This chain connects TRBV21-1 to TRBJ2-7. TRBV21-1 counts as a pseudogene. The CDR3 totals 16 residues.